The 22 T cell receptor beta chains below all came from one sample that was sequenced in a study of shared clonotypes between healthy human individuals. Data came from immunoSEQ multiplex PCR; TCRdb stores just in-frame clones and leaves some out. The data contain about 1.5 million clones, approximately 96% of them singletons. Sequenced: naive CD4+ T cells sorted from blood. Subset reported: CD45RA+ positively selected. Source of these receptors: a man aged 25 to 40 in good health.

The V gene is TRBV18, the J gene TRBJ2-7; D is ambiguous. V lost 0 bases and J 0 bases, leaving 15 bases between the germline ends. Germline CDR1 reads KGHSH; CDR2 reads LQKENI. The CDR3 is 17 residues long. For the CDR3, the DNA is TGTGCCAGCTCACCACCCCCCCCCAACAGCAGCTCCTACGAGCAGTACTTC. Its protein product is CASSPPPPNSSSYEQYF.

The V call is TRBV7-2, the J call TRBJ2-7, with TRBD1 matching 8 bases. The ends lost 7 bases at V and 7 bases at J; junction bases unmatched: 9. The CDR3 runs to 13 residues. Germline V lookup: CDR1 SGHTA, CDR2 FQGNSA. The CDR3 DNA reads TGTGCCAGCACCCGGACAGGGAGTTGGGAGCAGTACTTC. The encoded protein is CASTRTGSWEQYF.

This chain links TRBV18 with TRBJ2-1; 10 positions match TRBD2. Looked up from germline, CDR1 is KGHSH and CDR2 is LQKENI. V shed 2 bases, J shed 10 bases, and the junction held 11 bases outside the gene matches. This CDR3 is built from 16 residues. The CDR3 coding sequence is TGTGCCAGCTCACCATTTAAAGCGGGAGGGTGGGGCGAGCAGTTCTTC. Protein: CASSPFKAGGWGEQFF.

The CDR3 sequence is CASRLQGARINEKLFF. The CDR3 nucleotides read TGTGCCAGCAGACTTCAGGGGGCGAGGATTAATGAAAAACTGTTTTTT. The V and J genes are TRBV6-6 and TRBJ1-4; 8 bases map to TRBD1. Germline V gene data show CDR1 as MNHNY and CDR2 as SVGAGI (reference sequence). The CDR3 length is 16 residues. Trimming removed 6 bases from V and 4 bases from J; junction bases left unmatched: 10.

The chain combines TRBV6-5 with TRBJ1-1; D not resolved. CDR1 MNHEY and CDR2 SVGAGI come from the germline V gene. The CDR3 spans 15 residues. Trimming took 2 bases from V and 1 from J, leaving 11 bases between them. CDR3 DNA sequence: TGTGCCAGCAGTTACCACCGGGCCGCGAACACTGAAGCTTTCTTT. Residues: CASSYHRAANTEAFF.

V usage is TRBV9 and J usage is TRBJ2-7; the match to TRBD1 covers 7 bases. Trimming took 1 base from V and 2 from J; bases not matched to a gene: 6. Germline V CDR1 and CDR2: SGDLS, YYNGEE. The CDR3 covers 15 residues. As DNA, the CDR3 is TGTGCCAGCAGCGTAACCTGGGACAGAGCCTACGAGCAGTACTTC. Protein: CASSVTWDRAYEQYF.

The V call is TRBV7-2, the J call TRBJ1-4; D perhaps matches TRBD1 (6 bases). Germline CDR1 is SGHTA and CDR2 is FQGNSA. CDR3 size: 14 residues. The V end lost 5 bases, the J end lost 3 bases, and 10 bases lay between the germline ends. The CDR3, as DNA: TGTGCCAGCAGCCAGGGGTTGGCTAATGAAAAACTGTTTTTT. This gives the protein CASSQGLANEKLFF.

The chain links TRBV6-1 to TRBJ2-1; 9 bases line up with TRBD1. V trimming: 1 base; J trimming: 4 bases; junction bases outside the gene matches: 5. Germline V gene sequence: CDR1 MNHNS, CDR2 SASEGT. This CDR3 has 16 residues. The CDR3 is CASSEDRGLSYNEQFF. CDR3 in DNA: TGTGCCAGCAGTGAAGACAGGGGGCTTTCATACAATGAGCAGTTCTTC.

V usage is TRBV6-1 and J usage is TRBJ2-5, with TRBD1 as a possible D gene (6 bases). CDR1 and CDR2 from the germline V gene are MNHNS and SASEGT. This CDR3 is built from 15 residues. Trimming left V 4 bases short and J 2 bases short, with 14 bases between. The CDR3 coding sequence is TGTGCCAGCAGTGTGGGTGACAGGACTCAAGAGACCCAGTACTTC. This encodes CASSVGDRTQETQYF.

The chain links TRBV29-1 to TRBJ1-5; a possible D gene is TRBD1 (5 bases). Per the germline V gene, CDR1 is SQVTM and CDR2 is ANQGSEA. The CDR3 has 14 residues. V was trimmed by 4 bases and J by 0 bases, leaving 10 bases between them. This CDR3 is CSVGQDSSNQPQHF. CDR3 DNA sequence: TGCAGCGTTGGACAAGACAGTAGCAATCAGCCCCAGCATTTT.

This clone was counted once. The chain employs TRBV28 and TRBJ2-3; D is unresolved. CDR3 length equals 15 residues. V dropped 3 bases and J dropped 3 bases, with 13 bases sitting between them. Germline V gives CDR1 MDHEN, CDR2 SYDVKM. CDR3 in DNA: TGTGCCAGCAGTTTTGGCCGCGCGGCTACAGATACGCAGTATTTT. This gives the protein CASSFGRAATDTQYF.

The chain combines TRBV6-1 with TRBJ2-2; D is unresolved. Trimming pared 6 bases from V and 3 bases from J, leaving 14 bases between. The CDR3 consists of 15 residues. The germline gives CDR1 MNHNS, CDR2 SASEGT. CDR3 protein: CASSAYSSDTGELFF. The CDR3 region has the DNA TGTGCCAGCAGCGCCTACTCGTCTGACACCGGGGAGCTGTTTTTT.

CDR3 sequence reads: CASSPLSVAGGGYYF. The CDR3 bases are TGTGCCAGCAGCCCCCTGAGCGTAGCGGGAGGAGGGTATTACTTC. The chain joins TRBV7-6 to TRBJ2-7, with 10 bases that match TRBD2. This CDR3 is built from 15 residues. Germline V gene data show CDR1 as SGHVS and CDR2 as FNYEAQ. V lost 5 bases and J lost 13; bases outside the gene matches: 17.

The chain links TRBV28 to TRBJ2-3; 8 bases are a match to TRBD2. J gave up 0 bases and V 5 bases, and 13 bases lay outside the gene matches. Germline CDR1 and CDR2: MDHEN and SYDVKM. This CDR3 comprises 18 residues. The CDR3 DNA follows: TGTGCCAGCAGTAGGCCCACGATGGCTAGCGGGAGCACAGATACGCAGTATTTT. It yields the protein CASSRPTMASGSTDTQYF.

CDR3 nucleotide sequence: TGTGCCAGTACCCCGAGGGACAGGCCGTTAAATGAGCAGTTCTTC. It encodes CASTPRDRPLNEQFF. This chain joins TRBV19 and TRBJ2-1; the match to TRBD1 covers 8 bases. The germline V gene has CDR1 LNHDA and CDR2 SQIVND (reference sequence). V lost 7 bases, J lost 7 bases, and 12 bases stayed unmatched. This CDR3 region has 15 residues.

The DNA of the CDR3 is TGTGCCAGCAGCCCGGACAGGATGAAGTACAATGAGCAGTTCTTC. Encoded protein: CASSPDRMKYNEQFF. This chain connects TRBV5-6 to TRBJ2-1; 7 bases fit TRBD1. After removal of 4 bases from V and 4 bases from J, the junction contained 8 bases not matched to a gene. Germline V gene lookup returns CDR1 SGHDT and CDR2 YYEEEE. The CDR3 covers 15 residues.

The chain joins TRBV28 to TRBJ1-5; 7 nucleotides match TRBD1. V gave up 6 bases and J gave up 4 bases; unmatched junction bases: 9. The CDR3 consists of 15 residues. Germline CDR1 and CDR2: MDHEN and SYDVKM. Here the CDR3 reads CASSLRMGQNQPQHF. The CDR3 DNA reads TGTGCCAGCAGCCTCCGGATGGGACAGAATCAGCCCCAGCATTTT.

The V and J genes are TRBV28 and TRBJ2-7; 10 bases map to TRBD2. The CDR3 consists of 14 residues. Trimming removed 5 bases from V and 2 bases from J; junction bases left unmatched: 3. CDR1 is MDHEN and CDR2 is SYDVKM in the germline V gene. Written as DNA, the CDR3 is TGTGCCAGCAGTGGAAGCGGGAGGGCCTACGAGCAGTACTTC. Protein product: CASSGSGRAYEQYF. The full variable domain, its missing parts supplied by reference TRBV28 and TRBJ2-7, is DVKVTQSSRYLVKRTGEKVFLECVQDMDHENMFWYRQDPGLGLRLIYFSYDVKMKEKGDIPEGYSVSREKKERFSLILESASTNQTSMYLCASSGSGRAYEQYFGPGTRLTVT.

The rearrangement links TRBV7-8 to TRBJ1-5; D possibly corresponds to TRBD1 (6 bases). The CDR3 totals 16 residues. V lost 0 bases and J 2 bases, leaving 11 bases between the germline ends. Per the germline V gene, CDR1 is SGHVS and CDR2 is FQNEAQ. The chain's CDR3 is CASSLARGLGNQPQHF. The CDR3 DNA reads as TGTGCCAGCAGCTTAGCCAGGGGCCTTGGCAATCAGCCCCAGCATTTT. Looking up the rest from reference TRBV7-8 and TRBJ1-5 gives the full variable domain: GAGVSQSPRYKVAKRGQDVALRCDPISGHVSLFWYQQALGQGPEFLTYFQNEAQLDKSGLPSDRFFAERPEGSVSTLKIQRTQQEDSAVYLCASSLARGLGNQPQHFGDGTRLSIL.

CDR3 DNA: TGCGCCAGCAGGCGGGGGCAAGGCTCCTACAATGAGCAGTTCTTC. Protein: CASRRGQGSYNEQFF. The V and J genes are TRBV5-1 and TRBJ2-1; a weak D match, TRBD2 (7 bases). The CDR3 loop spans 15 amino acids. Trimming pared 5 bases from V and 0 bases from J, leaving 12 bases between. Germline lookup yields CDR1 SGHRS and CDR2 YFSETQ.

The chain is built from TRBV7-2 and TRBJ2-4; D is unresolved. CDR3 length equals 15 residues. Trimming shortened V by 4 bases and J by 1 base, and 11 bases separated the two germline ends. Per the germline V gene, CDR1 is SGHTA and CDR2 is FQGNSA. The CDR3 here is CASSSDLWAKNIQYF. The CDR3 region has the DNA TGTGCCAGCAGCTCCGATCTCTGGGCCAAAAACATTCAGTACTTC.

The rearrangement links TRBV5-4 to TRBJ2-1, with 8 bases identical to TRBD1. CDR1 is SGHNT and CDR2 is YYREEE in the germline V gene (reference sequence). After removal of 1 base from V and 5 bases from J, the junction contained 5 bases not matched to a gene. The CDR3 is made up of 15 amino acids. CDR3 coding DNA: TGTGCCAGCAGCTTGCAGTCAGGGGGCAACAATGAGCAGTTCTTC. It encodes CASSLQSGGNNEQFF.